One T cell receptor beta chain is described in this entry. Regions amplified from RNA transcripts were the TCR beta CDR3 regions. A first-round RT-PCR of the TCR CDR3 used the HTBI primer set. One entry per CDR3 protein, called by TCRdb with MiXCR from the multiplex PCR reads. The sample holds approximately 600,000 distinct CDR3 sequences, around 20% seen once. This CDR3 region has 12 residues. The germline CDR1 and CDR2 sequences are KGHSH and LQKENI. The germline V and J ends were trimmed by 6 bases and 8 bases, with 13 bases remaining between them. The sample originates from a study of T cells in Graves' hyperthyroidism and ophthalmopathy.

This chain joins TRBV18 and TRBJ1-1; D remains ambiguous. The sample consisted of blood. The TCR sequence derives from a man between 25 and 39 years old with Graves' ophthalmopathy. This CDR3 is CASSLPPGEAFF. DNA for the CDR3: TGTGCCAGCTCTCTCCCACCTGGAGAAGCTTTCTTT.